The clone carrying this T cell receptor (beta chain) came up many times. The antigen remains unidentified. This sample stems from a study of T cells after yellow fever vaccination. Whole-study results and caveats: Post-booster repertoires again held most primary-vaccination clones (about 96% CD4, 85% to 90% CD8). When the response was secondary, it was weaker but reached its peak faster, day 5 versus 15.

The CDR3 totals 16 residues. The germline gives CDR1 SGHRS, CDR2 YFSETQ. With 3 bases removed from V and 2 bases from J, the gap between germline ends came to 15 bases. TCRdb independently ran MiXCR on the 5' RACE reads; one entry per CDR3 protein. The sample consists of more than 300,000 distinct CDR3 sequences, around 6.8% of them appearing once. Sequenced material: PBMCs, taken about 41 days after the first yellow fever vaccination. The sequence was collected from a man younger than 30 who received the YFV17D yellow fever vaccine. The chain recombines TRBV5-1 with TRBJ1-3, with D possibly TRBD1 on 5 matching bases. CDR3 nucleotides: TGCGCCAGCAGCTCTGACAGCCGCGTTGCTGGAAACACCATATATTTT. It encodes CASSSDSRVAGNTIYF.